This T cell receptor (beta chain) was captured by sequencing in a study of T cell changes during pregnancy in multiple sclerosis. The CDR3 spans 11 residues. The germline gives CDR1 DFQATT, CDR2 SNEGSKA (reference sequence). The ends were cut back, 4 bases at V and 7 bases at J, with 10 bases in the middle. Profiling relied on immunoSEQ multiplex PCR, and the TCRdb table lists in-frame clones only, not all of them. The sample records tens of thousands of clones, roughly 91% being singletons. This specimen was CD4+ T cells from peripheral blood mononuclear cells, taken in the third trimester of pregnancy. This rearrangement joins TRBV20-1 to TRBJ1-2, with unresolved D. This TCR was sampled from a female donor with multiple sclerosis, enrolled in a pregnancy study. CDR3 DNA: TGCAGTGCTAAGCCCGAAGTTGGCTACACCTTC. Its translation: CSAKPEVGYTF.